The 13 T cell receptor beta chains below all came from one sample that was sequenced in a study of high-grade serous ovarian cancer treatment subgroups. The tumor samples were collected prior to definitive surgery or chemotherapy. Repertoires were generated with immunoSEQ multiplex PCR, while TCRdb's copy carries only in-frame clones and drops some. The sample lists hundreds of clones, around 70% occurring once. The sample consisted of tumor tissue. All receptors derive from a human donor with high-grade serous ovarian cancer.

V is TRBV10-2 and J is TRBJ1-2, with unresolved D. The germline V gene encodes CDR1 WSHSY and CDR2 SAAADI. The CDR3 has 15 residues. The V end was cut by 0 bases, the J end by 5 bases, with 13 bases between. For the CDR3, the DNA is TGCGCCAGCAGTGAGTCTACAGACCGAAAGTATGGCTACACCTTC. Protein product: CASSESTDRKYGYTF.

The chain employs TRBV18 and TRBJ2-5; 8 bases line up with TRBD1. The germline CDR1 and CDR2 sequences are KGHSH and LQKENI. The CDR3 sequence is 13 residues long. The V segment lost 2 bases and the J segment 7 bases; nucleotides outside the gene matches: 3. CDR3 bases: TGTGCCAGCTCACCAGAGACAGGGGTGACCCAGTACTTC. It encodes CASSPETGVTQYF.

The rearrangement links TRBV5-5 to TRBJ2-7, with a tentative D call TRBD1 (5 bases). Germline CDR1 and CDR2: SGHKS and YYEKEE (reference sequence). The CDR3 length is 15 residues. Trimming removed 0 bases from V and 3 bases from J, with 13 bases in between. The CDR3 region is CASSLASTEVYEQYF. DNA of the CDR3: TGTGCCAGCAGCTTGGCGTCGACAGAGGTCTACGAGCAGTACTTC.

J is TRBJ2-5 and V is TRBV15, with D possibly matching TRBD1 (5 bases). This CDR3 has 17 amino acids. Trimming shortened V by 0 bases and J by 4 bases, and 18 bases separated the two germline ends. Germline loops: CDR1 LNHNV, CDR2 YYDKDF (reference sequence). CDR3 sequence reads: CATSREHQGNGGETQYF. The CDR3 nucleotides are TGTGCCACCAGCAGAGAGCACCAGGGTAATGGTGGAGAGACCCAGTACTTC. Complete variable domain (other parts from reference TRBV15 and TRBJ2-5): DAMVIQNPRYQVTQFGKPVTLSCSQTLNHNVMYWYQQKSSQAPKLLFHYYDKDFNNEADTPDNFQSRRPNTSFCFLDIRSPGLGDTAMYLCATSREHQGNGGETQYFGPGTRLLVL.

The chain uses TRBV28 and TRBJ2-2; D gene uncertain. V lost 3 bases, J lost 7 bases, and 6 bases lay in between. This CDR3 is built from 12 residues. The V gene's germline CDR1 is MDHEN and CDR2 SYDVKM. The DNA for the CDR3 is TGTGCCAGCAGTTTGTTCGGCGGGGAGCTGTTTTTT. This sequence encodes CASSLFGGELFF.

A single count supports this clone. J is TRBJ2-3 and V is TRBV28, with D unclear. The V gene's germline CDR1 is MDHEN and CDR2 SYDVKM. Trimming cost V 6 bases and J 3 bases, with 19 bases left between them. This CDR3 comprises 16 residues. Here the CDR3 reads CASSSLSRLSTDTQYF. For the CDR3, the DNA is TGTGCCAGCAGCTCGCTTTCGAGATTGTCGACAGATACGCAGTATTTT.

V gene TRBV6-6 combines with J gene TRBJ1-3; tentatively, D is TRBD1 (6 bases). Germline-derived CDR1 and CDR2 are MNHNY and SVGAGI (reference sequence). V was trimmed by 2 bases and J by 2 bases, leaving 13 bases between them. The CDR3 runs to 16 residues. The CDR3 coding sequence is TGTGCCAGCAGTTACACTGGACAGCGGACTGGAAACACCATATATTTT. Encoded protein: CASSYTGQRTGNTIYF.

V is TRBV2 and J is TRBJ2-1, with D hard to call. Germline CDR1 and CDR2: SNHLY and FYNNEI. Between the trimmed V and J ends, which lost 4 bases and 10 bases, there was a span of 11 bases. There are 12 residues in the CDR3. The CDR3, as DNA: TGTGCCAGCAGTGCGACCTCATGGGAGCAGTTCTTC. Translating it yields CASSATSWEQFF.

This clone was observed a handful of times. CDR3 in amino acids: CASSLGSSSTEAFF. In DNA form, the CDR3 reads TGCGCCAGCAGCTTGGGTAGCAGTTCCACTGAAGCTTTCTTT. The J gene is TRBJ1-1, the V gene TRBV5-1; the D is unclear. Germline V gives CDR1 SGHRS, CDR2 YFSETQ. The CDR3 sequence is 14 residues long. The V end was cut by 0 bases, the J end by 4 bases, with 10 bases between.

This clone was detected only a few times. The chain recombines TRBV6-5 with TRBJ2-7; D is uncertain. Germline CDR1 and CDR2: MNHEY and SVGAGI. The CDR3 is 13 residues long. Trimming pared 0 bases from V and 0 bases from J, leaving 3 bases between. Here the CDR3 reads CASSYSYSYEQYF. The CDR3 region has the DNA TGTGCCAGCAGTTACTCCTACTCCTACGAGCAGTACTTC.

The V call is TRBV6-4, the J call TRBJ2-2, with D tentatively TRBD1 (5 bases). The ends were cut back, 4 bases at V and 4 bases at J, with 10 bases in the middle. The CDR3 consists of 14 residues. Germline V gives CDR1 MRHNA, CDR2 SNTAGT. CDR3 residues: CASSAQGSTGELFF. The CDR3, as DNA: TGTGCCAGCAGTGCCCAGGGAAGCACCGGGGAGCTGTTTTTT.

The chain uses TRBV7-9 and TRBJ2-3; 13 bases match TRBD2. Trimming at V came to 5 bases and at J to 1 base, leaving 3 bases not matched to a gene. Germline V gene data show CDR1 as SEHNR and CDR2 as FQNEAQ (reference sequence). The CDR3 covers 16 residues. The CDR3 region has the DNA TGTGCCAGCAGCCCGGGACTAGCGGGACGCACAGATACGCAGTATTTT. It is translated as CASSPGLAGRTDTQYF. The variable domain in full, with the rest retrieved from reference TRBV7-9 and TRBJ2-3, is DTGVSQNPRHKITKRGQNVTFRCDPISEHNRLYWYRQTLGQGPEFLTYFQNEAQLEKSRLLSDRFSAERPKGSFSTLEIQRTEQGDSAMYLCASSPGLAGRTDTQYFGPGTRLTVL.

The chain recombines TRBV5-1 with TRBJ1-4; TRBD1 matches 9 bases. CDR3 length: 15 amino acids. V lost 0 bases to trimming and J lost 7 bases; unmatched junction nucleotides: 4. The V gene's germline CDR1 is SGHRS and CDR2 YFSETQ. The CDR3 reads CASSLGDRDGEKLFF. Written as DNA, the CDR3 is TGCGCCAGCAGCTTGGGGGACAGGGACGGTGAAAAACTGTTTTTT.